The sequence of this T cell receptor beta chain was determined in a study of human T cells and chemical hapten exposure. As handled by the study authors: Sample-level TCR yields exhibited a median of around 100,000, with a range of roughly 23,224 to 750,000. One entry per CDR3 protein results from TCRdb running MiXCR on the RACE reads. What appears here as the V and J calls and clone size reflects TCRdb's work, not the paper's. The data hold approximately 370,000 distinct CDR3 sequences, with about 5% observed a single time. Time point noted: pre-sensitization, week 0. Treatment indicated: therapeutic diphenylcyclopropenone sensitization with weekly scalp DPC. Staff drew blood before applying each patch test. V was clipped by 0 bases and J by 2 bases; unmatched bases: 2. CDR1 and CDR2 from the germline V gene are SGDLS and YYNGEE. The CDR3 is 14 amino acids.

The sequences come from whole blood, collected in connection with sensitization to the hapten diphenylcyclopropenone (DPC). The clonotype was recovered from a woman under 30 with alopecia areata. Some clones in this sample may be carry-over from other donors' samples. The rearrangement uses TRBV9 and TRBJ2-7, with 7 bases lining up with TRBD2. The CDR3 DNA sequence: TGTGCCAGCAGCGTAGATCGGGGGGCCTACGAGCAGTACTTC. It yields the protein CASSVDRGAYEQYF.